These T cell receptor beta chains were read from a single sample in a study of T-cell memory formation after mild COVID-19. TCRdb passed the 5' RACE reads through MiXCR, listing each CDR3 protein once. This table holds just over 350,000 distinct CDR3 sequences, 13% to 15% found once. Sequences were obtained from PBMCs or a T cell subset sorted from them (not recorded which). The receptors stem from a young man who had mild COVID-19 (a few samples of this study predate the infection). Cell type and time point are not known. CDR3s include the opening cysteine and the closing phenylalanine or tryptophan. D genes are given only for firm matches. Not every row has a clone size; where given, it reads once, few, many or a size class.

TRBJ1-3 | NA | TRBV7-9 | TRBD1 | TGTGCCAGCAGCTCCTGGACAGGGCCGCCCTCCATATATTTT | CASSSWTGPPSIYF
TRBJ2-1 | few | TRBV20-1 | TRBD2 | TGCAGTGCGAAGCCGGCTAGCGGGGGTCATCTCTTCTTC | CSAKPASGGHLFF
TRBJ2-2 | few | TRBV9 | NA | TGTGCCAGCACCAAGAACACCGGGGAGCTGTTTTTT | CASTKNTGELFF
TRBJ1-2 | NA | TRBV12-5 | TRBD1 | TGTGCTAGTGGTTTGGTTCCGGGACAGCCTAACTATGGCTACACCTTC | CASGLVPGQPNYGYTF
TRBJ2-3 | NA | TRBV4-1 | NA | TGCGCCAGCAGCCAGATCGCACCCGGCAGTGCAGATACGCAGTATTTT | CASSQIAPGSADTQYF
TRBJ1-4 | few | TRBV4-3 | NA | TGCGCCAGCAGCCAAGTGTCTCCCCGGGGTGAAAAACTGTTTTTT | CASSQVSPRGEKLFF
TRBJ2-3 | NA | TRBV4-3 | TRBD2 | TGCGCCAGCAGCCAAGGTTGGACTAGCGGGGGGGAAGATACGCAGTATTTT | CASSQGWTSGGEDTQYF
TRBJ2-4 | NA | TRBV4-2 | NA | TGTGCCAGCAGCCCAAGGGACCAGTTAAACATTCAGTACTTC | CASSPRDQLNIQYF
TRBJ2-6 | NA | TRBV29-1 | NA | TGCAGCGTTGCAACCTCTGGGGCCAACGTCCTGACTTTC | CSVATSGANVLTF
TRBJ1-4 | NA | TRBV4-3 | NA | TGCGCCAGCAGCCTAACCCGGACTCATGAAAAACTGTTTTTT | CASSLTRTHEKLFF